These T cell receptor beta chains were read from a single sample in a study of blood T cell repertoires in COVID-19. TCRdb's table, derived via immunoSEQ multiplex PCR, lists solely in-frame clones and lacks some. Among roughly 200,000 clones listed, 88% were seen once. The sample taken for sequencing was peripheral blood. The receptors here all came from a man aged 35 to 55 with active or convalescent COVID-19. Each CDR3 is given with its conserved first and last residue. The order of the fields is clone size, J gene, V gene, D gene, CDR3 DNA, CDR3 protein. The D gene is left open where the match is weak. Not all rows give a size; the values are once, few, many and, for expanded clones, a class.

clone_size: -
j_call: TRBJ2-2
v_call: TRBV4-1
d_call: TRBD2
cdr3_nt: TGCGCCAGCAGCCCCGGACCTAGCGGGGGGGAGCTGTTTTTT
cdr3_aa: CASSPGPSGGELFF

clone_size: few
j_call: TRBJ1-5
v_call: TRBV28
d_call: -
cdr3_nt: TGTGCCAGCAGTACCCATATTCTATCAAGAGGCAATCAGCCCCAGCATTTT
cdr3_aa: CASSTHILSRGNQPQHF

clone_size: -
j_call: TRBJ2-5
v_call: TRBV7-9
d_call: TRBD1
cdr3_nt: TGTGCCAGCAGCTTAACAGGGGGATCGGGAGAGACCCAGTACTTC
cdr3_aa: CASSLTGGSGETQYF

clone_size: -
j_call: TRBJ1-2
v_call: TRBV5-1
d_call: TRBD1
cdr3_nt: TGCGCCAGCAGCCCAAGGACAGGGTCGGCCGGCTACACCTTC
cdr3_aa: CASSPRTGSAGYTF

clone_size: few
j_call: TRBJ1-2
v_call: TRBV2
d_call: TRBD1
cdr3_nt: TGTGCCAGCAGTCCAATTGCCGGGACAGGGGGCCAAGGCTACACCTTC
cdr3_aa: CASSPIAGTGGQGYTF

clone_size: -
j_call: TRBJ1-2
v_call: TRBV7-9
d_call: -
cdr3_nt: TGTGCCAGCAGCTTAGGGCAGAACTATGGCTACACCTTC
cdr3_aa: CASSLGQNYGYTF

clone_size: -
j_call: TRBJ2-5
v_call: TRBV29-1
d_call: TRBD1
cdr3_nt: TGCAGCGTTGATGGACAGGGGGCGTGGGAGACCCAGTACTTC
cdr3_aa: CSVDGQGAWETQYF

clone_size: -
j_call: TRBJ2-7
v_call: TRBV6-1
d_call: TRBD2
cdr3_nt: TGTGCCAGCAGTGAAACCTGGGCGGGGGAAGGAGAGCAGTACTTC
cdr3_aa: CASSETWAGEGEQYF

clone_size: -
j_call: TRBJ2-5
v_call: TRBV18
d_call: -
cdr3_nt: TGTGCCAGCTCCAAAAACCAAGAGACCCAGTACTTC
cdr3_aa: CASSKNQETQYF

clone_size: -
j_call: TRBJ1-2
v_call: TRBV19
d_call: -
cdr3_nt: TGTGCCAGTAGTATAGAGTTGGCGGCTTATGGCTACACCTTC
cdr3_aa: CASSIELAAYGYTF

clone_size: -
j_call: TRBJ2-7
v_call: TRBV6-1
d_call: TRBD1
cdr3_nt: TGTGCCAGCAGTGATGAACAGGGGGCGTCTTACGAGCAGTACTTC
cdr3_aa: CASSDEQGASYEQYF

clone_size: once
j_call: TRBJ2-7
v_call: TRBV6-2/TRBV6-3
d_call: -
cdr3_nt: TGTGCCAGCAGTTACTCTCAGGCCTACGAGCAGTACTTC
cdr3_aa: CASSYSQAYEQYF

clone_size: -
j_call: TRBJ1-2
v_call: TRBV19
d_call: -
cdr3_nt: TGTGCCAGTAGTATAGGGCAGGGTGACTATGGCTACACCTTC
cdr3_aa: CASSIGQGDYGYTF

clone_size: -
j_call: TRBJ2-1
v_call: TRBV29-1
d_call: -
cdr3_nt: TGCAGCGTGGGGGTGGGACTTCTGGGTAACAATGAGCAGTTCTTC
cdr3_aa: CSVGVGLLGNNEQFF

clone_size: -
j_call: TRBJ2-2
v_call: TRBV11-3
d_call: TRBD1
cdr3_nt: TGTGCCAGCAGCTTAGCCGGATGGGGACAGGGAACGAACACCGGGGAGCTGTTTTTT
cdr3_aa: CASSLAGWGQGTNTGELFF

clone_size: -
j_call: TRBJ1-2
v_call: TRBV6-2/TRBV6-3
d_call: TRBD1
cdr3_nt: TGTGCCAGCAGTGACAGGGAGTATGGCTACACCTTC
cdr3_aa: CASSDREYGYTF

clone_size: -
j_call: TRBJ2-3
v_call: TRBV5-1
d_call: -
cdr3_nt: TGCGCCAGCAGCTTGGGCTTGCCATCGCGTACAGATACGCAGTATTTT
cdr3_aa: CASSLGLPSRTDTQYF

clone_size: few
j_call: TRBJ1-2
v_call: TRBV21-1
d_call: -
cdr3_nt: TGTGCCAGCAGCAAACCGCGACAGGGTGCCTATGGCTACACCTTC
cdr3_aa: CASSKPRQGAYGYTF

clone_size: few
j_call: TRBJ2-3
v_call: TRBV27
d_call: -
cdr3_nt: TGTGCCAGCAACCCCTGGGGCAGCAGCACAGATACGCAGTATTTT
cdr3_aa: CASNPWGSSTDTQYF

clone_size: -
j_call: TRBJ1-5
v_call: TRBV7-8
d_call: -
cdr3_nt: TGTGCCAGCAGCTTATTGGGGGCGGTTCAGCCCCAGCATTTT
cdr3_aa: CASSLLGAVQPQHF

clone_size: -
j_call: TRBJ1-6
v_call: TRBV19
d_call: TRBD1
cdr3_nt: TGTGCCAGTAGTATCACGGACAGGGTCAGTAATTCACCCCTCCACTTT
cdr3_aa: CASSITDRVSNSPLHF

clone_size: -
j_call: TRBJ2-7
v_call: TRBV7-9
d_call: -
cdr3_nt: TGTGCCAGCAGCTTAGGGGTTCAGGCAGGGTTTGACGAGCAGTACTTC
cdr3_aa: CASSLGVQAGFDEQYF

clone_size: -
j_call: TRBJ1-1
v_call: TRBV9
d_call: TRBD1
cdr3_nt: TGTGCCAGCAGCCCTCGGACAGGGGGCCGTACTGAAGCTTTCTTT
cdr3_aa: CASSPRTGGRTEAFF

clone_size: -
j_call: TRBJ2-2
v_call: TRBV9
d_call: TRBD2
cdr3_nt: TGTGCCAGCACCAGGACTAGCGGGAACACCGGGGAGCTGTTTTTT
cdr3_aa: CASTRTSGNTGELFF

clone_size: -
j_call: TRBJ1-4
v_call: TRBV24-1
d_call: TRBD1
cdr3_nt: TGTGCCACCAGTGATCCAGGGGGACCTAATGAAAAACTGTTTTTT
cdr3_aa: CATSDPGGPNEKLFF

clone_size: -
j_call: TRBJ2-7
v_call: TRBV3-1/TRBV3-2
d_call: TRBD2
cdr3_nt: TGTGCCAGCAGCCAAGAGGGACTAGCGGGAGGAGACTACGAGCAGTACTTC
cdr3_aa: CASSQEGLAGGDYEQYF

clone_size: few
j_call: TRBJ2-7
v_call: TRBV3-1/TRBV3-2
d_call: TRBD1
cdr3_nt: TGTGCCAGCAGCCAAGGGACAGGGGAGCAGTACTTC
cdr3_aa: CASSQGTGEQYF

clone_size: -
j_call: TRBJ2-7
v_call: TRBV5-3
d_call: -
cdr3_nt: TGTGCCAGAAGCCCGGGGCAGGGGTTTGCCTACGAGCAGTACTTC
cdr3_aa: CARSPGQGFAYEQYF

clone_size: -
j_call: TRBJ2-1
v_call: TRBV5-1
d_call: TRBD2
cdr3_nt: TGCGCCAGCAGCCTCCCCGAGACTAGCGGGAGGGCCCTCGGGAATGAGCAGTTCTTC
cdr3_aa: CASSLPETSGRALGNEQFF

clone_size: -
j_call: TRBJ1-2
v_call: TRBV6-6
d_call: TRBD1
cdr3_nt: TGTGCCAGCAGTACCGGGACAGGGAACGCTTATGGCTACACCTTC
cdr3_aa: CASSTGTGNAYGYTF

clone_size: -
j_call: TRBJ2-5
v_call: TRBV4-1
d_call: TRBD2
cdr3_nt: TGCGCCAGCAGCCAAGGACTAGCGGGGGGGCTTGAGACCCAGTACTTC
cdr3_aa: CASSQGLAGGLETQYF

clone_size: -
j_call: TRBJ1-1
v_call: TRBV3-1/TRBV3-2
d_call: TRBD1
cdr3_nt: TGTGCCAGCAGACTGGACCGGGACAGGGGAGCAGCTTTCTTT
cdr3_aa: CASRLDRDRGAAFF

clone_size: -
j_call: TRBJ2-1
v_call: TRBV28
d_call: TRBD2
cdr3_nt: TGTGCCAGCAGAAAAGGGACTAGCGGGAGAAATGAGCAGTTCTTC
cdr3_aa: CASRKGTSGRNEQFF

clone_size: -
j_call: TRBJ1-2
v_call: TRBV7-2
d_call: -
cdr3_nt: TGTGCCAGCAGCTCCGACGGACAAGGAGCGGGCTACACCTTC
cdr3_aa: CASSSDGQGAGYTF

clone_size: -
j_call: TRBJ2-7
v_call: TRBV11-1
d_call: TRBD2
cdr3_nt: TGTGCCAGCAGCCTCCTAGCGGGAGACGACGAGCAGTACTTC
cdr3_aa: CASSLLAGDDEQYF

clone_size: -
j_call: TRBJ1-3
v_call: TRBV28
d_call: -
cdr3_nt: TGTGCCAGCAGCTCTAACCCGCCCCCTGGAAACACCATATATTTT
cdr3_aa: CASSSNPPPGNTIYF

clone_size: -
j_call: TRBJ2-7
v_call: TRBV13
d_call: -
cdr3_nt: TGTGCCAGCAGCCCTCACGGGGGAGAGCAGTACTTC
cdr3_aa: CASSPHGGEQYF

clone_size: -
j_call: TRBJ1-3
v_call: TRBV3-1/TRBV3-2
d_call: -
cdr3_nt: TGTGCCAGCAGCCAAACAGTCTCTGGAAACACCATATATTTT
cdr3_aa: CASSQTVSGNTIYF

clone_size: once
j_call: TRBJ1-1
v_call: TRBV15
d_call: -
cdr3_nt: TGTGCCACCAGCAGAGATTTGGGGGGAGCTGAAGCTTTCTTT
cdr3_aa: CATSRDLGGAEAFF

clone_size: -
j_call: TRBJ2-7
v_call: TRBV6-5
d_call: -
cdr3_nt: TGTGCCAGCAGAGTGCAGGGGTACGAGCAGTACTTC
cdr3_aa: CASRVQGYEQYF

clone_size: -
j_call: TRBJ1-1
v_call: TRBV18
d_call: -
cdr3_nt: TGTGCCAGCTCCCACAGTCCGAACACTGAAGCTTTCTTT
cdr3_aa: CASSHSPNTEAFF

clone_size: -
j_call: TRBJ1-1
v_call: TRBV2
d_call: -
cdr3_nt: TGTGCCAGCAGTGAGCGGTTCATGAACACTGAAGCTTTCTTT
cdr3_aa: CASSERFMNTEAFF

clone_size: -
j_call: TRBJ1-2
v_call: TRBV10-3
d_call: TRBD1
cdr3_nt: TGTGCCTCCTCAATTGGACAGGGGTACGATGGCTACACCTTC
cdr3_aa: CASSIGQGYDGYTF

clone_size: -
j_call: TRBJ2-1
v_call: TRBV19
d_call: -
cdr3_nt: TGTGCCAGTAGTTTTGGACAGACCCGGGAGCAGTTCTTC
cdr3_aa: CASSFGQTREQFF

clone_size: -
j_call: TRBJ1-2
v_call: TRBV10-2
d_call: -
cdr3_nt: TGCGCCAGCAGTGATACCGGGGTAGATGGCTACACCTTC
cdr3_aa: CASSDTGVDGYTF

clone_size: -
j_call: TRBJ1-4
v_call: TRBV19
d_call: -
cdr3_nt: TGTGCCAGTAGTAAGGACAGCTCAACTAATGAAAAACTGTTTTTT
cdr3_aa: CASSKDSSTNEKLFF

clone_size: -
j_call: TRBJ2-6
v_call: TRBV6-6
d_call: TRBD1
cdr3_nt: TGTGCCAGCGGCCGGACAGGCGGGGCCAACGTCCTGACTTTC
cdr3_aa: CASGRTGGANVLTF